This T cell receptor (beta chain) was profiled in a study of blood T cell repertoires in COVID-19. Overall study context: PBMCs, B-cell-depleted T cells, or T cells were the source of the cDNA or gDNA that made up the material.

Sequenced by immunoSEQ multiplex PCR; TCRdb stores in-frame clones only, minus some. Here the sample spans roughly 670,000 clones, around 90% being singletons. This CDR3 comprises 15 residues. Trimming took 0 bases from V and 0 from J, leaving 10 bases between them. From germline, CDR1 is SGDLS and CDR2 YYNGEE. The gene calls are TRBV9 and TRBJ2-7, with no clear D. Sequencing used peripheral blood. This sequence was found in a woman aged 18-29 years with acute or convalescent COVID-19. CDR3: CASSVGPSPSYEQYF. The CDR3, as DNA: TGTGCCAGCAGCGTAGGGCCTTCCCCCTCCTACGAGCAGTACTTC.